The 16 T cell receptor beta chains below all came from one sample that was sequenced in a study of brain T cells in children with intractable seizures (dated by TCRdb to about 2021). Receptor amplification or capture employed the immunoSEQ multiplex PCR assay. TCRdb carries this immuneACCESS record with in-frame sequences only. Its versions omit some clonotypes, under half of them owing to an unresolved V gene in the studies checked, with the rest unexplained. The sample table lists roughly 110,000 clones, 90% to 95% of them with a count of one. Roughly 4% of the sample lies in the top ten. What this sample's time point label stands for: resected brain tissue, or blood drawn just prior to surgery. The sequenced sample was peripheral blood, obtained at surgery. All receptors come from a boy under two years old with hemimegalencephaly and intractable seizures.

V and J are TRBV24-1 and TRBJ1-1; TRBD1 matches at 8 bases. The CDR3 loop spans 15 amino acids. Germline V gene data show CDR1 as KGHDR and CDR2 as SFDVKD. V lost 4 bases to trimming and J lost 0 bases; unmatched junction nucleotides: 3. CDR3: CATSEGDRLNTEAFF. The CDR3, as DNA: TGTGCCACCAGTGAGGGGGACAGGCTGAACACTGAAGCTTTCTTT.

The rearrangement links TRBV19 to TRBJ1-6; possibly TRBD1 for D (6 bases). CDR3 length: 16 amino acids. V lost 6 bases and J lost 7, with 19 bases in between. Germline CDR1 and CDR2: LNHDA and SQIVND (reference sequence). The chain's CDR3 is CASSREGGQGNSPLHF. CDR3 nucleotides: TGTGCCAGTAGCCGAGAGGGGGGGCAAGGGAATTCACCCCTCCACTTT.

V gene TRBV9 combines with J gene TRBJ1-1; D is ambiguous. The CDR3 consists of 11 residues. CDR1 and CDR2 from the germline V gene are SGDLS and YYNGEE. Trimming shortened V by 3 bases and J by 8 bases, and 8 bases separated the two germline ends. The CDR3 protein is CASSAGGEAFF. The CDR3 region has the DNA TGTGCCAGCAGCGCTGGAGGAGAAGCTTTCTTT.

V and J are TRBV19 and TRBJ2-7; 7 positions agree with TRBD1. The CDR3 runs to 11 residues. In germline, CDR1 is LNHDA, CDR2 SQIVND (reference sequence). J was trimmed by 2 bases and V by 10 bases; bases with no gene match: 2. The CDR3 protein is CATGTAYEQYF. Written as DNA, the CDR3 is TGTGCCACGGGGACAGCCTACGAGCAGTACTTC. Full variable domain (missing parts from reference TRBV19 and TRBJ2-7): DGGITQSPKYLFRKEGQNVTLSCEQNLNHDAMYWYRQDPGQGLRLIYYSQIVNDFQKGDIAEGYSVSREKKESFPLTVTSAQKNPTAFYLCATGTAYEQYFGPGTRLTVT.

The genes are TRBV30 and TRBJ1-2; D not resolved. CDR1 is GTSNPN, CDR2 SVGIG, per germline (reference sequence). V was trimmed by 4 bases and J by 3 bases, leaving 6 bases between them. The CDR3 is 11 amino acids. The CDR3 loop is CAWNGDYGYTF. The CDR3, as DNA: TGTGCCTGGAATGGGGACTATGGCTACACCTTC.

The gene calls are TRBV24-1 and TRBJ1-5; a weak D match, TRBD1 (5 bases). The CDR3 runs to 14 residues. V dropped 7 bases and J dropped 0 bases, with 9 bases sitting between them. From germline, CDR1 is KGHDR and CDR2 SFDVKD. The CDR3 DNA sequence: TGTGCCACCAGGGGCAGGGATAGCAATCAGCCCCAGCATTTT. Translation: CATRGRDSNQPQHF.

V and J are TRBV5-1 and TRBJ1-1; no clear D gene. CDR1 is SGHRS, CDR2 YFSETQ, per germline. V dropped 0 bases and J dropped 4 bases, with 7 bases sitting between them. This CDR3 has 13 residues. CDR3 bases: TGCGCCAGCAGCTTGGTAGCGGGCACTGAAGCTTTCTTT. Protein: CASSLVAGTEAFF.

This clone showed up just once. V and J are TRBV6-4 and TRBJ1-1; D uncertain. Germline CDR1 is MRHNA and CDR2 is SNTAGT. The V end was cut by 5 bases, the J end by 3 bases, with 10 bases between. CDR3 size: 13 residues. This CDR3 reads CASSPRPDTEAFF. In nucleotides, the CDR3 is TGTGCCAGCAGTCCACGCCCCGACACTGAAGCTTTCTTT.

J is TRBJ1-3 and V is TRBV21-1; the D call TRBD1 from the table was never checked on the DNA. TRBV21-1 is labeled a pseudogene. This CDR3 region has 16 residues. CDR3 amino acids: CASSKEGHSSGNTIYF. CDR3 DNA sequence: TGTGCCAGCAGCAAAGAGGGACACTCCTCTGGAAACACCATATATTTT.

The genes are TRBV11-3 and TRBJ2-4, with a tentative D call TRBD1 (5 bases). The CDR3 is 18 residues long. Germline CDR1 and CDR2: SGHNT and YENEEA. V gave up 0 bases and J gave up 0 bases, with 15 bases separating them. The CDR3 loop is CASSLDGTRVRAKNIQYF. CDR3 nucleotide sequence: TGTGCCAGCAGCTTAGATGGAACCAGGGTTAGAGCCAAAAACATTCAGTACTTC.

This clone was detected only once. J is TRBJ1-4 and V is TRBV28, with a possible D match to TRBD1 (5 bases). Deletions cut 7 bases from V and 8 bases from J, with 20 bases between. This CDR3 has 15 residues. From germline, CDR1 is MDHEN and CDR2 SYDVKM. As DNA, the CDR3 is TGTGCCAGCAAGTCATCACCCAGGGAGGGGGAAAAACTGTTTTTT. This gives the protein CASKSSPREGEKLFF. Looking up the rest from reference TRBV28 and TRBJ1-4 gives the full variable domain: DVKVTQSSRYLVKRTGEKVFLECVQDMDHENMFWYRQDPGLGLRLIYFSYDVKMKEKGDIPEGYSVSREKKERFSLILESASTNQTSMYLCASKSSPREGEKLFFGSGTQLSVL.

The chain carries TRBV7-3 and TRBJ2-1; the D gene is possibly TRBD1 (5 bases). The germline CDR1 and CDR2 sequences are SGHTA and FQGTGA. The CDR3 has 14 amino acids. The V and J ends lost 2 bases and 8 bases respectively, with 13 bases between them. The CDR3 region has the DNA TGTGCCAGCAGCTTAGCTCCAGGGCTGGATGAGCAGTTCTTC. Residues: CASSLAPGLDEQFF.

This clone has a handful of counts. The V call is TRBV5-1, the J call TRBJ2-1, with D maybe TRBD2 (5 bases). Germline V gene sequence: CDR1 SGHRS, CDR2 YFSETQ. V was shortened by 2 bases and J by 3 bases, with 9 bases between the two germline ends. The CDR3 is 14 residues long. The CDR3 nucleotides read TGCGCCAGCAGCTTTCTTAGCGACTACAATGAGCAGTTCTTC. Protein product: CASSFLSDYNEQFF.

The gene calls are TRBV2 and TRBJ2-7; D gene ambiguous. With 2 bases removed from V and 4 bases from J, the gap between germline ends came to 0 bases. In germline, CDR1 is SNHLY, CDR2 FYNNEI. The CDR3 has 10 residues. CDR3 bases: TGTGCCAGCAGTGAATACGAGCAGTACTTC. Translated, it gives CASSEYEQYF. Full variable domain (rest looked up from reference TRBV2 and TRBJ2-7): EPEVTQTPSHQVTQMGQEVILRCVPISNHLYFYWYRQILGQKVEFLVSFYNNEISEKSEIFDDQFSVERPDGSNFTLKIRSTKLEDSAMYFCASSEYEQYFGPGTRLTVT.

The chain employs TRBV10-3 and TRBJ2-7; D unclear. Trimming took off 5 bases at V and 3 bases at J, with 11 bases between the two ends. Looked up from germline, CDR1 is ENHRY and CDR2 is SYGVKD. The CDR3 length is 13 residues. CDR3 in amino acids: CAISPDTLYEQYF. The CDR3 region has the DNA TGTGCCATCAGTCCTGACACTCTCTACGAGCAGTACTTC.

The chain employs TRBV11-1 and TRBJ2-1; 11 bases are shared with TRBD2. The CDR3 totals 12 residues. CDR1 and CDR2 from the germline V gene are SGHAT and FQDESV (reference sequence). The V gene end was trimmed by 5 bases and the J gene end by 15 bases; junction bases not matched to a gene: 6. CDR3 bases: TGTGCCAGCAGCCCGACTAGCGGGAAGGTGTTCTTC. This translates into CASSPTSGKVFF.